The next 23 T cell receptor beta chains were all read from a single sample in a study of cytomegalovirus exposure and HLA in healthy donors. PCR primers comprised 60 Vbeta and 13 Jbeta primers. Profiled with immunoSEQ multiplex PCR; TCRdb holds only in-frame clones, not every one. This table has some 160,000 clones, 65% to 75% appearing once. The sequenced sample was PBMCs. These receptors were obtained from a man aged 60-69 years in good health and CMV-seronegative.

A remark on this clone: Germline and junction disagree at one end, which may indicate a read error. This chain connects TRBV30 to TRBJ1-6; D gene unclear. The CDR3 has 12 residues. Germline CDR1 GTSNPN, CDR2 SVGIG (reference sequence). CDR3 DNA: TGTGCCTGGAACCGGGATAATGCACCCCTCCACTTT. This translates into CAWNRDNAPLHF.

This clone was seen more than once but under ten times. The CDR3 protein is CASSLAGLAGGDTGELFF. Written as DNA, the CDR3 is TGTGCCAGCAGCTTGGCCGGACTAGCGGGAGGTGACACCGGGGAGCTGTTTTTT. This chain joins TRBV11-3 and TRBJ2-2; TRBD2 matches at 14 bases. CDR1 is SGHNT, CDR2 YENEEA, per germline. The V and J ends lost 3 bases and 3 bases, in that order; junction bases with no gene match: 6. The CDR3 is 18 amino acids.

A few counts support this clone. V usage is TRBV7-3 and J usage is TRBJ2-2, with a tentative D call TRBD1 (5 bases). CDR1 SGHTA and CDR2 FQGTGA come from the germline V gene. The CDR3 runs to 13 residues. Trimming took 7 bases from V and 6 from J, leaving 12 bases between them. CDR3 nucleotide sequence: TGTGCCAGCACCCCAGACAGTTCCGGGGAGCTGTTTTTT. It encodes CASTPDSSGELFF.

J is TRBJ2-1 and V is TRBV7-6; 9 bases are a match to TRBD2. This CDR3 has 16 amino acids. The V gene's germline CDR1 is SGHVS and CDR2 FNYEAQ. V shed 3 bases, J shed 10 bases, and the junction held 13 bases outside the gene matches. CDR3 nucleotide sequence: TGTGCCAGCAGCTTGAGTAGCGGGAGTCTTGTAATCGAGCAGTTCTTC. Its protein product is CASSLSSGSLVIEQFF.

The chain couples TRBV15 to TRBJ1-2; 8 bases fit TRBD1. Germline V gives CDR1 LNHNV, CDR2 YYDKDF (reference sequence). This CDR3 contains 15 residues. J lost 8 bases, V lost 3 bases, and 11 bases had no gene match. For the CDR3, the DNA is TGTGCCACCAGCAGGAAGACAGGGGAAGTGGAAGGCTACACCTTC. It yields the protein CATSRKTGEVEGYTF.

This clone was observed a handful of times. J is TRBJ1-6 and V is TRBV14, with D perhaps TRBD1 (6 bases). Trimming shortened V by 0 bases and J by 9 bases, and 15 bases separated the two germline ends. The CDR3 has 16 residues. Germline V CDR1 and CDR2: SGHDN, FVKESK. The CDR3 DNA sequence: TGTGCCAGCAGCCAAGATAGAGGGGGAAGGGGTTCACCCCTCCACTTT. This gives the protein CASSQDRGGRGSPLHF.

This clone has a handful of counts. The rearrangement joins TRBV9 to TRBJ1-1; no clear D gene. This CDR3 comprises 15 residues. Germline CDR1 reads SGDLS; CDR2 reads YYNGEE. Trimming removed 0 bases from V and 0 bases from J, with 9 bases in between. CDR3 in DNA: TGTGCCAGCAGCGTAGGCGGCACCTTGAACACTGAAGCTTTCTTT. Translating gives CASSVGGTLNTEAFF.

This clone has more than one count but fewer than ten. The chain links TRBV5-1 to TRBJ2-5; D is possibly TRBD1 (5 bases). Germline CDR1 and CDR2: SGHRS and YFSETQ. Trimming cost V 0 bases and J 5 bases, with 14 bases left between them. There are 15 residues in the CDR3. CDR3 DNA: TGCGCCAGCAGCTTGGGGGGCTCACCCGGGGAGACCCAGTACTTC. It specifies CASSLGGSPGETQYF.

The chain carries TRBV11-1 and TRBJ1-6; D not certain. Trimming took 4 bases from V and 14 from J, leaving 15 bases between them. From germline, CDR1 is SGHAT and CDR2 FQDESV (reference sequence). This CDR3 is built from 13 residues. The CDR3 nucleotides are TGTGCCAGCAGCTCCAGAGGAAGACTGGCCCTCCACTTT. Protein: CASSSRGRLALHF. Full variable domain (rest looked up from reference TRBV11-1 and TRBJ1-6): EAEVAQSPRYKITEKSQAVAFWCDPISGHATLYWYRQILGQGPELLVQFQDESVVDDSQLPKDRFSAERLKGVDSTLKIQPAELGDSAMYLCASSSRGRLALHFGNGTRLTVT.

The chain employs TRBV10-3 and TRBJ2-1, with 13 bases identical to TRBD2. V dropped 1 base and J dropped 9; count of bases not matched to a gene: 6. The CDR3 runs 16 residues. Germline CDR1 ENHRY, CDR2 SYGVKD. CDR3 nucleotides: TGTGCCATCAGTGAGTATAGGACTAGCGGGAGTACTGAGCAGTTCTTC. Amino acid sequence: CAISEYRTSGSTEQFF.

This chain joins TRBV7-2 and TRBJ1-3, with 9 bases matching TRBD1. J gave up 7 bases and V 4 bases, and 2 bases lay outside the gene matches. Germline CDR1 and CDR2: SGHTA and FQGNSA. The CDR3 is 13 amino acids. The CDR3 is CASSWDRVNTIYF. CDR3 coding DNA: TGTGCCAGCAGCTGGGACAGGGTGAACACCATATATTTT.

This clone was seen once. The gene calls are TRBV29-1 and TRBJ2-3, with 11 bases fitting TRBD2. The CDR3 runs 14 residues. Germline V lookup: CDR1 SQVTM, CDR2 ANQGSEA. With 4 bases clipped from V and 3 bases from J, the junction kept 3 bases outside the gene matches. CDR3 amino acids: CSVAPSGRTDTQYF. As DNA, the CDR3 is TGCAGCGTTGCCCCTAGCGGGAGGACAGATACGCAGTATTTT.

The chain recombines TRBV11-2 with TRBJ2-5, with 7 positions matching TRBD2. Germline loops: CDR1 SGHAT, CDR2 FQNNGV. The junction had 8 bases not matched to a gene; V was cut back by 5 bases and J by 2 bases. The CDR3 is 15 residues long. CDR3 coding DNA: TGTGCCAGCAGCCAGAGTGGGGGAGGGCAAGAGACCCAGTACTTC. Residues: CASSQSGGGQETQYF.

This chain connects TRBV10-1 to TRBJ2-3; 15 bases align to TRBD2. Germline values: CDR1 WNHNN, CDR2 SYGVQD (reference sequence). The CDR3 runs to 18 residues. J was trimmed by 6 bases and V by 5 bases; bases with no gene match: 12. CDR3 DNA: TGCGCCAGCAGTCCGCTCGGACTAGCGGGAGGGAGCGACGATACGCAGTATTTT. It encodes CASSPLGLAGGSDDTQYF.

The gene calls are TRBV28 and TRBJ1-4, with TRBD1 matching over 10 bases. This CDR3 comprises 15 residues. The ends lost 5 bases at V and 6 bases at J; junction bases unmatched: 6. The germline gives CDR1 MDHEN, CDR2 SYDVKM. This CDR3 reads CASSDRGRGDEKLFF. The CDR3, as DNA: TGTGCCAGCAGTGACAGGGGGCGAGGGGATGAAAAACTGTTTTTT.

The chain recombines TRBV10-3 with TRBJ1-1; TRBD1 agrees at 8 bases. The CDR3 extends over 19 amino acids. Germline V lookup: CDR1 ENHRY, CDR2 SYGVKD. The V and J ends lost 3 bases and 4 bases, in that order; junction bases with no gene match: 19. The CDR3 DNA sequence: TGTGCCATCAGTGACCCCGACGACAGGGGAAGGGATGCGAGCACTGAAGCTTTCTTT. Its translation is CAISDPDDRGRDASTEAFF.

The chain uses TRBV6-1 and TRBJ2-2, with unresolved D. CDR1 and CDR2 from the germline V gene are MNHNS and SASEGT. Trimming pared 4 bases from V and 0 bases from J, leaving 12 bases between. The CDR3 is made up of 16 amino acids. CDR3: CASSVPTSANTGELFF. The CDR3, as DNA: TGTGCCAGCAGTGTTCCGACTTCAGCGAACACCGGGGAGCTGTTTTTT.

The J gene is TRBJ2-2, the V gene TRBV5-4, with TRBD2 identical over 9 bases. CDR1 is SGHNT, CDR2 YYREEE, per germline (reference sequence). After removal of 5 bases from V and 6 bases from J, the junction contained 14 bases not matched to a gene. The CDR3 is 17 amino acids. The CDR3 DNA reads TGTGCCAGCAGTCCGCCCGGGCGGGAGGGCCCCTCCGGGGAGCTGTTTTTT. This encodes CASSPPGREGPSGELFF.

J is TRBJ1-1 and V is TRBV28, with D possibly being TRBD1 (6 bases). With 3 bases removed from V and 3 bases from J, the gap between germline ends came to 17 bases. Germline-derived CDR1 and CDR2 are MDHEN and SYDVKM. This CDR3 has 16 amino acids. This CDR3 is CASSFAGGGRHTEAFF. Written as DNA, the CDR3 is TGTGCCAGCAGTTTCGCGGGGGGGGGCCGGCACACTGAAGCTTTCTTT.

The CDR3 region is CAIGGVEGTGKYF. CDR3 sequence (DNA): TGTGCCATCGGAGGTGTGGAGGGGACAGGGAAATACTTC. This chain joins TRBV10-3 and TRBJ2-7; 9 nucleotides match TRBD1. After removal of 8 bases from V and 13 bases from J, the junction contained 15 bases not matched to a gene. This CDR3 has 13 residues. Germline lookup yields CDR1 ENHRY and CDR2 SYGVKD.

The chain combines TRBV4-2 with TRBJ1-6; no clear D gene. The CDR3 has 14 amino acids. Germline CDR1 and CDR2: LGHNA and YNFKEQ. V lost 0 bases and J lost 7, with 7 bases in between. DNA for the CDR3: TGTGCCAGCAGCCAAGAGGTAGCGAATTCACCCCTCCACTTT. Residues: CASSQEVANSPLHF.

This clone was detected only a few times. The J gene is TRBJ1-1, the V gene TRBV28; D is uncertain. The CDR3 runs to 14 residues. The V gene's germline CDR1 is MDHEN and CDR2 SYDVKM. Trimming took off 3 bases at V and 3 bases at J, with 11 bases between the two ends. DNA of the CDR3: TGTGCCAGCAGTTTCGTCGACGAGGACACTGAAGCTTTCTTT. Translation: CASSFVDEDTEAFF. Based on the CDR3 plus reference TRBV28 and TRBJ1-1, the full variable domain is DVKVTQSSRYLVKRTGEKVFLECVQDMDHENMFWYRQDPGLGLRLIYFSYDVKMKEKGDIPEGYSVSREKKERFSLILESASTNQTSMYLCASSFVDEDTEAFFGQGTRLTVV.

The V and J genes are TRBV7-2 and TRBJ2-1; D gene unclear. The CDR3 has 16 amino acids. Germline V gene lookup returns CDR1 SGHTA and CDR2 FQGNSA. The germline V and J ends were trimmed by 1 base and 0 bases, with 10 bases remaining between them. CDR3 DNA: TGTGCCAGCAGCTTAGGAGGTTCCTCCTCCTACAATGAGCAGTTCTTC. Amino acids: CASSLGGSSSYNEQFF. The full variable domain, completed using reference TRBV7-2 and TRBJ2-1, is GAGVSQSPSNKVTEKGKDVELRCDPISGHTALYWYRQSLGQGLEFLIYFQGNSAPDKSGLPSDRFSAERTGGSVSTLTIQRTQQEDSAVYLCASSLGGSSSYNEQFFGPGTRLTVL.